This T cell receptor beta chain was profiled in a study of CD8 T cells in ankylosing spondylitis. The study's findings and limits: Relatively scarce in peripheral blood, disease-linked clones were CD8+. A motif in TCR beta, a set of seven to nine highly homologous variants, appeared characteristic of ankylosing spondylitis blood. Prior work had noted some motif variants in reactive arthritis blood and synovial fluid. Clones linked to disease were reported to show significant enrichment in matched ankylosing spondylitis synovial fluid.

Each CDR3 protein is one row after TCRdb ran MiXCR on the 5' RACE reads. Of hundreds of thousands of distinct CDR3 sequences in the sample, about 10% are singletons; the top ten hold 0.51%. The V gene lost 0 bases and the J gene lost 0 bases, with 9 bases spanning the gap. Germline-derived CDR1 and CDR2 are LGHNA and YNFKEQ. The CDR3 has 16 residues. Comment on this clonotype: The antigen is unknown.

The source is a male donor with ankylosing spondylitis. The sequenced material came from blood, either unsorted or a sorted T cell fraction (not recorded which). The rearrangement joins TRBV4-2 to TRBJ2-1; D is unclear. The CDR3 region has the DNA TGTGCCAGCAGCCAAGATATACGACTCTCCTACAATGAGCAGTTCTTC. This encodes CASSQDIRLSYNEQFF.